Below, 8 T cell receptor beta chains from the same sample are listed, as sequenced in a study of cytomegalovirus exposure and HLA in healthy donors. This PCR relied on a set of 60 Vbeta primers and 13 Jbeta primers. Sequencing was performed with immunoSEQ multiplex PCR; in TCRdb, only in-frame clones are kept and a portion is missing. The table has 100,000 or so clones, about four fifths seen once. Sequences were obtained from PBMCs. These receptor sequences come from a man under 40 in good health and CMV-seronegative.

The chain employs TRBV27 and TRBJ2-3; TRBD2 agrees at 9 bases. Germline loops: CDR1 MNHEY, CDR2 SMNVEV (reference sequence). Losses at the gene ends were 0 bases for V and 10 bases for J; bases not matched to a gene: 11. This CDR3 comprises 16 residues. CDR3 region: CASSLSAGGSFSAQYF. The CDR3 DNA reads TGTGCCAGCAGTTTATCGGCGGGAGGGAGTTTTAGCGCGCAGTATTTT.

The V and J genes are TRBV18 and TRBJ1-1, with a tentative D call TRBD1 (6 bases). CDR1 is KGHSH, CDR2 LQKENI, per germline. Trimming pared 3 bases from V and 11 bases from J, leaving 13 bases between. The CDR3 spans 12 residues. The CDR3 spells CASSPTGSGAFF. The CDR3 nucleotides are TGTGCCAGCTCACCCACAGGGTCTGGCGCTTTCTTT.

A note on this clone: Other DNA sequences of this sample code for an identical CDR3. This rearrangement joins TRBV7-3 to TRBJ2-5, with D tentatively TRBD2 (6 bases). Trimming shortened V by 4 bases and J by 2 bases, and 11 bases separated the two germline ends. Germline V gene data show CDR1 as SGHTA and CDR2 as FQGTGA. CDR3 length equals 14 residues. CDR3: CASSSLGGQETQYF. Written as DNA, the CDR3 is TGTGCCAGCAGCTCTCTCGGGGGACAAGAGACCCAGTACTTC.

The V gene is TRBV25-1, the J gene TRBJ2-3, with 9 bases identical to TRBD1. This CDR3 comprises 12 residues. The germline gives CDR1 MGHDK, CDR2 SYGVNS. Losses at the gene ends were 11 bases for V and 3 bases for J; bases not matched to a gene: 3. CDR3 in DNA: TGTGCCTCGGACAGGGGAACAGATACGCAGTATTTT. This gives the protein CASDRGTDTQYF.

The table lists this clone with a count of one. The CDR3, as DNA: TGTGCCACCAGGGTGTTCCCGGGACAGAGTAGCAATCAGCCCCAGCATTTT. It is translated as CATRVFPGQSSNQPQHF. This sequence joins TRBV15 and TRBJ1-5; the match to TRBD1 covers 7 bases. Trimming cost V 6 bases and J 0 bases; bases outside gene matches: 11. Germline V gene data show CDR1 as LNHNV and CDR2 as YYDKDF (reference sequence). The CDR3 length is 17 residues.

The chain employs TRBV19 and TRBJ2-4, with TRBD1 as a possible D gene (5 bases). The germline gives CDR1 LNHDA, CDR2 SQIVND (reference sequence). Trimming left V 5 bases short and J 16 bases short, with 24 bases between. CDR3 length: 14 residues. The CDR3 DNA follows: TGTGCCAGTAGTCCTAGATTGGGAACAGGAACAGGCTACTTC. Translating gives CASSPRLGTGTGYF.

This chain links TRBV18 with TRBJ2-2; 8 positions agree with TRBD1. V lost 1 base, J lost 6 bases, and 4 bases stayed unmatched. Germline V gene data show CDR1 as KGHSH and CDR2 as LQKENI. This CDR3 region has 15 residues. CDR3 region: CASSPLRGHPGELFF. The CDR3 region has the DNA TGTGCCAGCTCACCACTCAGGGGGCATCCCGGGGAGCTGTTTTTT.

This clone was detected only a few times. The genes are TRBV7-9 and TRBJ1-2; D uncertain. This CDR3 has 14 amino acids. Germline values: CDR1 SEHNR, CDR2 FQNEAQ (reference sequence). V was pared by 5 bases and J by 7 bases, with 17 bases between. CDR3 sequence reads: CASSPLTLGLGYTF. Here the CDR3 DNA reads TGTGCCAGCAGCCCGTTGACCCTAGGTCTTGGCTACACCTTC.